The clone carrying this T cell receptor (beta chain) was observed a handful of times. What it recognizes is unknown. These data originate in a study of early T cells in non-severe SARS-CoV-2 infection. Unique molecular identifiers were attached to individual cDNA molecules. Via MiXCR, TCRdb re-called the 5' RACE reads, giving one row per CDR3 protein. Among about 99,000 distinct CDR3 sequences listed, roughly 17% were seen once. The germline V gene has CDR1 SQVTM and CDR2 ANQGSEA. V was pared by 0 bases and J by 4 bases, with 13 bases between. The CDR3 is 15 residues long. General study points: Sequences matched to VDJdb favored anti-spike CD8 responses, while private and CD4 specificities were missed.

The TCR comes from an adult who was a healthcare worker with PCR-confirmed SARS-CoV-2 infection or an uninfected control (not recorded which). The sample consisted of whole blood. This chain connects TRBV29-1 to TRBJ2-4; TRBD2 might be the D (6 bases). The CDR3 DNA follows: TGCAGCGTTGAAGATCGAATAGCGGCTAAAAACATTCAGTACTTC. Translation: CSVEDRIAAKNIQYF.